The 30 T cell receptor beta chains reported below all come from one sample, sequenced in a study of response to subunit inactivated influenza vaccine. Each CDR3 protein gets one entry after TCRdb re-called the RT-PCR reads with MiXCR. The sample records under 950,000 distinct CDR3 sequences, less than 25% being singletons. The material sequenced was PBMCs from blood, taken less than 6 days after vaccination. The receptors derive from a man aged 50-60 years who received an inactivated influenza vaccine.

This clonotype has more than one count but fewer than ten. This rearrangement joins TRBV4-3 to TRBJ2-1, with 7 positions matching TRBD2. This CDR3 comprises 16 residues. The trim removed 4 bases at V and 4 bases at J, leaving 10 bases unmatched. Germline V gene lookup returns CDR1 LGHNA and CDR2 YSLEER. The CDR3: CASSPGEGFKYNEQFF. CDR3 DNA: TGCGCCAGCAGCCCTGGGGAGGGGTTCAAGTACAATGAGCAGTTCTTC.

This clonotype was observed a handful of times. J is TRBJ2-1 and V is TRBV4-3, with TRBD2 matching over 8 bases. Germline CDR1 is LGHNA and CDR2 is YSLEER. This CDR3 is 17 amino acids long. V trimming: 5 bases; J trimming: 2 bases; junction bases outside the gene matches: 11. In DNA form, the CDR3 reads TGCGCCAGCAGCTCCAATAGCGGGAACGACCCCTACAATGAGCAGTTCTTC. Translation: CASSSNSGNDPYNEQFF.

This clonotype has a handful of counts. The chain is built from TRBV4-2 and TRBJ1-2, with a weak D call TRBD1 (5 bases). Per germline, CDR1 LGHNA and CDR2 YNFKEQ. V was shortened by 0 bases and J by 4 bases, with 15 bases between the two germline ends. CDR3 length: 16 residues. CDR3 in DNA: TGTGCCAGCAGCCAAGACACGGGAGGGGTTGTCTATGGCTACACCTTC. It yields the protein CASSQDTGGVVYGYTF.

This clonotype was counted only a few times. This chain links TRBV2 with TRBJ2-5; 7 bases agree with TRBD1. J lost 4 bases, V lost 7 bases, and 3 bases had no gene match. The CDR3 runs to 12 residues. Looked up from germline, CDR1 is SNHLY and CDR2 is FYNNEI. CDR3 in amino acids: CASKDRAETQYF. The CDR3 DNA reads as TGTGCCAGCAAAGACAGGGCAGAGACCCAGTACTTC.

The table lists this clonotype with a few counts. The chain uses TRBV10-3 and TRBJ1-1, with D possibly matching TRBD1 (5 bases). V lost 4 bases to trimming and J lost 4 bases, with 10 bases between them. The CDR3 runs 13 residues. Germline V gene sequence: CDR1 ENHRY, CDR2 SYGVKD. In DNA form, the CDR3 reads TGTGCCATCAGTGGCCAGGGAATCACTGAAGCTTTCTTT. Protein: CAISGQGITEAFF.

In its sample, this clonotype was seen a few times. The V call is TRBV6-1, the J call TRBJ2-2, with a possible D match to TRBD1 (5 bases). Trimming left V 0 bases short and J 4 bases short, with 9 bases between. The germline V gene has CDR1 MNHNS and CDR2 SASEGT. This CDR3 comprises 15 residues. The CDR3 loop reads CASSEAGLRTGELFF. The CDR3 DNA follows: TGTGCCAGCAGTGAAGCGGGGCTGCGCACCGGGGAGCTGTTTTTT.

The V call is TRBV19, the J call TRBJ2-3, with 7 bases identical to TRBD2. This CDR3 has 13 amino acids. The germline V gene encodes CDR1 LNHDA and CDR2 SQIVND (reference sequence). V lost 6 bases and J lost 6; bases outside the gene matches: 6. In DNA, the CDR3 is TGTGCCAGTAGCTGGGAGGGCCGGGATACGCAGTATTTT. It encodes CASSWEGRDTQYF.

This clonotype turned up a few times. This chain connects TRBV27 to TRBJ2-7, with a weak D call TRBD1 (5 bases). The CDR3 is 15 amino acids. Germline-derived CDR1 and CDR2 are MNHEY and SMNVEV (reference sequence). Trimming pared 6 bases from V and 4 bases from J, leaving 19 bases between. The CDR3 DNA follows: TGTGCCAGCAGCCCTGGATGGTACAGGTCTTACGAGCAGTACTTC. Encoded protein: CASSPGWYRSYEQYF.

The CDR3 loop is CASSLRDRENIQYF. CDR3 bases: TGTGCCAGCAGTCTCCGGGACAGGGAAAACATTCAGTACTTC. The chain joins TRBV6-1 to TRBJ2-4, with TRBD1 matching 9 bases. J was trimmed by 5 bases and V by 5 bases; bases with no gene match: 4. The length of the CDR3 is 14 residues. Germline V lookup: CDR1 MNHNS, CDR2 SASEGT.

This chain links TRBV6-2 or TRBV6-3 with TRBJ2-7, with a weak D call TRBD1 (6 bases). V gave up 2 bases and J gave up 1 base, with 24 bases separating them. This CDR3 is built from 19 residues. CDR1 and CDR2 (germline): MNHEY, SVGEGT. This CDR3 reads CASSYRRQERGRLSYEQYF. CDR3 sequence (DNA): TGTGCCAGCAGTTACCGTCGACAGGAACGGGGCCGGCTGTCCTACGAGCAGTACTTC.

A note on this clonotype: The junction differs from germline at one of its ends, possibly a read error. The chain is built from TRBV13 and TRBJ2-5; D is possibly TRBD1 or TRBD2 (5 bases each). The CDR3 loop spans 11 amino acids. CDR1 is PRHDT and CDR2 is FYEKMQ in the germline V gene (reference sequence). The chain's CDR3 is CASSTGTYKDF. For the CDR3, the DNA is TGTGCCAGCAGCACCGGGACCTATAAGGACTTC.

In this sample, this clonotype turned up many times. The rearrangement uses TRBV29-1 and TRBJ2-7, with 8 bases aligning to TRBD2. The germline V gene has CDR1 SQVTM and CDR2 ANQGSEA. The CDR3 is made up of 18 amino acids. V lost 5 bases and J lost 4; bases outside the gene matches: 22. CDR3 in DNA: TGCAGCGTTTTTAGAGGAGCGGGAGTCGAATTGGGGGCATACGAGCAGTACTTC. This sequence encodes CSVFRGAGVELGAYEQYF.

This clonotype was seen a few times. The rearrangement uses TRBV20-1 and TRBJ2-3; 8 nucleotides agree with TRBD2. CDR1 and CDR2 from the germline V gene are DFQATT and SNEGSKA (reference sequence). CDR3 size: 16 residues. V was pared by 3 bases and J by 1 base, with 9 bases of the junction left unmatched. The CDR3 is CSASDSRGAGTDTQYF. In nucleotides, the CDR3 is TGCAGTGCTAGTGATTCGCGGGGGGCCGGCACAGATACGCAGTATTTT.

The gene calls are TRBV24-1 and TRBJ2-7; the D is unclear. CDR1 and CDR2 from the germline V gene are KGHDR and SFDVKD. V shed 5 bases and J shed 5 bases, with 18 bases lying between them. The CDR3 spans 15 residues. CDR3 bases: TGTGCCACCAGTGGCTATGACGCAGGCCCCAACGAGCAGTACTTC. This sequence encodes CATSGYDAGPNEQYF.

There are a few counts of this clonotype. The chain employs TRBV27 and TRBJ2-7; 7 bases align to TRBD1. Germline assignment: CDR1 MNHEY and CDR2 SMNVEV (reference sequence). The J segment lost 6 bases and the V segment lost 8 bases, leaving 7 bases of the junction unmatched. The length of the CDR3 is 12 residues. CDR3 protein: CASGFRTGEQYF. The CDR3 nucleotides are TGTGCCAGCGGATTTCGGACAGGCGAGCAGTACTTC.

This clonotype was picked up a small number of times. V and J are TRBV10-3 and TRBJ2-5, with 7 nucleotides matching TRBD2. The CDR3 extends over 18 amino acids. V was pared by 0 bases and J by 7 bases, with 17 bases of the junction left unmatched. The V gene's germline CDR1 is ENHRY and CDR2 SYGVKD. The CDR3 nucleotides are TGTGCCATCAGTGAGTCGACGGGGGGAGGGTCGGGAAAGGTGACCCAGTACTTC. Translation: CAISESTGGGSGKVTQYF.

The table lists this clonotype with a few counts. This chain connects TRBV6-5 to TRBJ2-7; D remains unclear. Trimming removed 2 bases at V and 5 bases at J, with 10 bases between. Germline V lookup: CDR1 MNHEY, CDR2 SVGAGI. This CDR3 spans 13 amino acids. DNA of the CDR3: TGTGCCAGCAGTTACGCTTCTGGACACGAGCAGTACTTC. This gives the protein CASSYASGHEQYF.

The CDR3 nucleotides are TGTGCCAGCAGCCCACGGGTAGCGGGCCAGAACTACGAGCAGTACTTC. The encoded protein is CASSPRVAGQNYEQYF. The rearrangement links TRBV7-8 to TRBJ2-7, with 7 positions matching TRBD2. This CDR3 has 16 amino acids. Germline V gives CDR1 SGHVS, CDR2 FQNEAQ. Unmatched junction bases numbered 13, after V lost 5 bases and J lost 3 bases. Drawing the rest from reference TRBV7-8 and TRBJ2-7, the complete variable domain is GAGVSQSPRYKVAKRGQDVALRCDPISGHVSLFWYQQALGQGPEFLTYFQNEAQLDKSGLPSDRFFAERPEGSVSTLKIQRTQQEDSAVYLCASSPRVAGQNYEQYFGPGTRLTVT.

The V call is TRBV25-1, the J call TRBJ1-2; D remains ambiguous. V was pared by 6 bases and J by 2 bases, with 7 bases between. This CDR3 region has 12 residues. The germline CDR1 and CDR2 sequences are MGHDK and SYGVNS. The CDR3: CASSWTNYGYTF. The CDR3 nucleotides read TGTGCCAGCAGCTGGACCAACTATGGCTACACCTTC.

The V gene is TRBV7-2, the J gene TRBJ1-3, with TRBD1 as a possible D gene (5 bases). CDR3 size: 17 residues. V was pared by 0 bases and J by 0 bases, with 12 bases between. Germline CDR1 reads SGHTA; CDR2 reads FQGNSA. CDR3 sequence reads: CASSLASGHISGNTIYF. The CDR3 bases are TGTGCCAGCAGCTTAGCCAGTGGACATATCTCTGGAAACACCATATATTTT.

This sequence joins TRBV20-1 and TRBJ2-1; 12 bases agree with TRBD2. The V and J ends lost 2 bases and 8 bases, in that order; junction bases with no gene match: 10. The CDR3 has 16 residues. Germline V gives CDR1 DFQATT, CDR2 SNEGSKA (reference sequence). The CDR3 here is CSARPRLAGEVYEQFF. CDR3 DNA: TGCAGTGCTAGACCAAGACTAGCGGGAGAGGTCTATGAGCAGTTCTTC.

This clonotype was observed a few times. V is TRBV5-5 and J is TRBJ2-7, with TRBD2 matching 10 bases. Per the germline V gene, CDR1 is SGHKS and CDR2 is YYEKEE (reference sequence). The CDR3 length is 15 residues. V gave up 0 bases and J gave up 6 bases; unmatched junction bases: 6. As DNA, the CDR3 is TGTGCCAGCAGCTTGGTAGCGGGGGGCTCGTCCGAGCAGTACTTC. Encoded protein: CASSLVAGGSSEQYF.

This clonotype was found a few times. This chain connects TRBV7-8 to TRBJ1-1; D uncertain. Trimming removed 5 bases at V and 1 base at J, with 8 bases between. The CDR3 sequence is 13 residues long. The V gene's germline CDR1 is SGHVS and CDR2 FQNEAQ. CDR3 DNA sequence: TGTGCCAGCAGCATGTCAGCGAACACTGAAGCTTTCTTT. Translation: CASSMSANTEAFF.

This clonotype was observed at least ten times. This chain connects TRBV18 to TRBJ2-7, with D uncertain. Germline V gene sequence: CDR1 KGHSH, CDR2 LQKENI. The CDR3 consists of 14 residues. The V gene lost 0 bases and the J gene lost 3 bases, with 9 bases spanning the gap. The DNA for the CDR3 is TGTGCCAGCTCACCACCGTCGGGTAACTACGAGCAGTACTTC. It translates to CASSPPSGNYEQYF.

The chain is built from TRBV12-3 or TRBV12-4 and TRBJ2-5, with TRBD2 matching over 11 bases. This CDR3 is 16 amino acids long. Losses at the gene ends were 5 bases for V and 1 base for J; bases not matched to a gene: 6. The CDR3 sequence is CASSGGTSGLQETQYF. For the CDR3, the DNA is TGTGCCAGCAGTGGTGGGACTAGCGGACTCCAAGAGACCCAGTACTTC.

This clonotype has a handful of counts. This sequence joins TRBV7-3 and TRBJ2-3, with D perhaps matching TRBD1 (6 bases). The CDR3 covers 15 residues. Germline V lookup: CDR1 SGHTA, CDR2 FQGTGA. V was cut by 5 bases and J by 2 bases, with 14 bases left in between. CDR3 sequence: CASSPTGSITDTQYF. In nucleotides, the CDR3 is TGTGCCAGCAGCCCTACAGGGAGTATCACAGATACGCAGTATTTT.

J is TRBJ1-1 and V is TRBV10-3; 7 positions agree with TRBD1. V lost 0 bases to trimming and J lost 0 bases; unmatched junction nucleotides: 4. CDR1 ENHRY and CDR2 SYGVKD come from the germline V gene. CDR3 length equals 16 residues. CDR3 protein: CAISESGGQMNTEAFF. CDR3 bases: TGTGCCATCAGTGAGTCGGGGGGACAGATGAACACTGAAGCTTTCTTT.

This clonotype appeared a few times. The V call is TRBV20-1, the J call TRBJ1-2; D remains ambiguous. V gave up 1 base and J gave up 4 bases, with 10 bases separating them. The germline gives CDR1 DFQATT, CDR2 SNEGSKA (reference sequence). CDR3 length equals 13 residues. The CDR3 DNA reads as TGCAGTGCTAGAGGGACCCCTGGCTATGGCTACACCTTC. Encoded protein: CSARGTPGYGYTF.

In this sample, this clonotype turned up a few times. The genes are TRBV20-1 and TRBJ1-1; D is ambiguous. Looked up from germline, CDR1 is DFQATT and CDR2 is SNEGSKA (reference sequence). Trimming took off 4 bases at V and 0 bases at J, with 12 bases between the two ends. CDR3 length: 14 residues. In DNA form, the CDR3 reads TGCAGTGCTAAAGTAGGCCTTTTGAACACTGAAGCTTTCTTT. This encodes CSAKVGLLNTEAFF.

The rearrangement joins TRBV5-1 to TRBJ2-3, with 9 nucleotides matching TRBD1. With V trimmed by 0 bases and J by 1 base, 6 bases remained unmatched. The CDR3 length is 17 residues. Germline CDR1 reads SGHRS; CDR2 reads YFSETQ. CDR3 in amino acids: CASSLAPGQGGTDTQYF. The CDR3 DNA follows: TGCGCCAGCAGCTTGGCCCCGGGACAGGGAGGCACAGATACGCAGTATTTT.